This TCR beta chain originates from a study of cytomegalovirus exposure and HLA in healthy donors. V lost 0 bases, J lost 7 bases, and 10 bases lay in between. Germline CDR1 SGHVS, CDR2 FQNEAQ. The CDR3 length is 13 residues. The method was immunoSEQ multiplex PCR; TCRdb's version includes in-frame clones alone and lacks a portion of them. The sample has 110,000 to 150,000 clones, roughly 90% seen once. The sequenced sample was PBMCs. The sequence came from a man aged 18-30 years in good health and CMV-seronegative. The chain links TRBV7-8 to TRBJ2-7, with D perhaps TRBD2 (5 bases). In DNA form, the CDR3 reads TGTGCCAGCAGCTTAGCAATGGGGAGAGAGCAGTACTTC. Its protein is CASSLAMGREQYF.